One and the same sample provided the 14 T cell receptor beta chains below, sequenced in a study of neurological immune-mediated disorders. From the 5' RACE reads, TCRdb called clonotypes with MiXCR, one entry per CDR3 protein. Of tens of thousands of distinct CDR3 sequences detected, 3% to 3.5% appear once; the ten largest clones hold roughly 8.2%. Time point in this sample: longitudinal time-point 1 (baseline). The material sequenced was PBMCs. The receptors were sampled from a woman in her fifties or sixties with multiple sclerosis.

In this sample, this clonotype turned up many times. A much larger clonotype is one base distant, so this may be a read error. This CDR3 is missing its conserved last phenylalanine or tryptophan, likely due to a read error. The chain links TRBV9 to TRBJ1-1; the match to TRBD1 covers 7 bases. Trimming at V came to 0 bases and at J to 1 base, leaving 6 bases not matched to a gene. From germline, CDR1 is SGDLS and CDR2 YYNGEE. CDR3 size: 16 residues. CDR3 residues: CASSVGAGGGNTEAFC. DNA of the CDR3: TGTGCCAGCAGCGTAGGGGCAGGGGGTGGGAACACTGAAGCTTTCTGT.

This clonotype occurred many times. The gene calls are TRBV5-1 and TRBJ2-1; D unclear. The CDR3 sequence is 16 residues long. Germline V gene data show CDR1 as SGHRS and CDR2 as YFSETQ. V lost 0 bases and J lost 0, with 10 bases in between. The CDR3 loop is CASSLAGGSSYNEQFF. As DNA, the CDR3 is TGCGCCAGCAGCTTGGCCGGCGGAAGCTCCTACAATGAGCAGTTCTTC. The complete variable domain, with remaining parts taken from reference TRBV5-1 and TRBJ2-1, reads KAGVTQTPRYLIKTRGQQVTLSCSPISGHRSVSWYQQTPGQGLQFLFEYFSETQRNKGNFPGRFSGRQFSNSRSEMNVSTLELGDSALYLCASSLAGGSSYNEQFFGPGTRLTVL.

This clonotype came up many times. CDR3 DNA: TGCGCCAGCAGCTTGGGTGCAGGGGAGGGCCAAGAGACCCAGTACTTC. As protein: CASSLGAGEGQETQYF. The V gene is TRBV5-1, the J gene TRBJ2-5; tentatively, D is TRBD2 (7 bases). CDR3 length: 16 amino acids. Trimming removed 0 bases from V and 1 base from J, with 13 bases in between. The germline V gene encodes CDR1 SGHRS and CDR2 YFSETQ.

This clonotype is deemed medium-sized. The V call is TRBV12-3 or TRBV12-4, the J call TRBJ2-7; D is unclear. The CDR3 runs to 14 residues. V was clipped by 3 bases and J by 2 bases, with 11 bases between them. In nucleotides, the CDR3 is TGTGCCAGCAGTTTGTCACAGAAGACCTACGAGCAGTACTTC. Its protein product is CASSLSQKTYEQYF.

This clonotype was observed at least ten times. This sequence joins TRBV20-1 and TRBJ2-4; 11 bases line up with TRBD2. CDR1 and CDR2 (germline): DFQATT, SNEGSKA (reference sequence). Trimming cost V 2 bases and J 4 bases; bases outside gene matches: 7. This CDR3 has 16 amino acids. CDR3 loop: CSARSSSGGIKNIQYF. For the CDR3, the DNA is TGCAGTGCTAGATCTTCTAGCGGGGGGATTAAAAACATTCAGTACTTC.

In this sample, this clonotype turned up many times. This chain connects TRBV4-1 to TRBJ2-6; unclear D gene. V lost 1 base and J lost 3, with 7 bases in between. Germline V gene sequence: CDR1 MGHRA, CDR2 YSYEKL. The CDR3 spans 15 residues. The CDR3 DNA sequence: TGCGCCAGCAGCCAAGCGAGGATTGGGGCCAACGTCCTGACTTTC. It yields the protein CASSQARIGANVLTF.

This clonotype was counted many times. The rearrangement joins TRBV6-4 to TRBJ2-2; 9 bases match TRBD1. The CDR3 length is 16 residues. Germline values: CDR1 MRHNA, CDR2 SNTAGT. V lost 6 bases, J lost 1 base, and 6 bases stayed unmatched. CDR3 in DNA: TGTGCCAGCAGAAGACAGGGGGGATTGAACACCGGGGAGCTGTTTTTT. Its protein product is CASRRQGGLNTGELFF.

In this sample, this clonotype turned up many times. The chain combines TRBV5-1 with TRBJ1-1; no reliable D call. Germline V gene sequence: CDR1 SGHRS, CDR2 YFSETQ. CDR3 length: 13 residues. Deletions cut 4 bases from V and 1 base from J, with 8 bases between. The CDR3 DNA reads TGCGCCAGCAGCGAAGGGTCGAACACTGAAGCTTTCTTT. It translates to CASSEGSNTEAFF.

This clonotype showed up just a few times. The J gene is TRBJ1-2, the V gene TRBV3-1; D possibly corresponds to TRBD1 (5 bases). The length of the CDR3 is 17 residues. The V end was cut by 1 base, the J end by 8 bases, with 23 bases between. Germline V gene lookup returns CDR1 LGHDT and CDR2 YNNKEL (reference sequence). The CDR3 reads CASSQAPNGLGGFGYTF. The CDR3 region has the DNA TGTGCCAGCAGCCAAGCCCCGAACGGGTTGGGGGGGTTCGGCTACACCTTC.

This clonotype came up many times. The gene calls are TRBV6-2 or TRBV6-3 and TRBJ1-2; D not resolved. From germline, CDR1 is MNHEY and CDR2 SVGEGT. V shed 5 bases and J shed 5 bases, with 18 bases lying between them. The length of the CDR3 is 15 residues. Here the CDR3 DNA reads TGTGCCAGCAGTGAACGGCCGGCCCGCGGGTATGGCTACACCTTC. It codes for CASSERPARGYGYTF.

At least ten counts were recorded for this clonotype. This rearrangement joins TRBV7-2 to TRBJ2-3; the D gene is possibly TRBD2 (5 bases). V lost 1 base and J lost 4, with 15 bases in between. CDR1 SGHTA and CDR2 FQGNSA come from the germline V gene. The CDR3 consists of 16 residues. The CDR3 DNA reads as TGTGCCAGCAGCTTAGAGGAGCTCGTCGGGGCAGATACGCAGTATTTT. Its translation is CASSLEELVGADTQYF.

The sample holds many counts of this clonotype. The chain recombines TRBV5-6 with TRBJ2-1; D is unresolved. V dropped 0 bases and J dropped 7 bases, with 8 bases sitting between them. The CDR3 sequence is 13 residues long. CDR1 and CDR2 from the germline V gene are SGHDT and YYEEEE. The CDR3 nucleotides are TGTGCCAGCAGCTTGGGGGGTAGAAATGAGCAGTTCTTC. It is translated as CASSLGGRNEQFF.

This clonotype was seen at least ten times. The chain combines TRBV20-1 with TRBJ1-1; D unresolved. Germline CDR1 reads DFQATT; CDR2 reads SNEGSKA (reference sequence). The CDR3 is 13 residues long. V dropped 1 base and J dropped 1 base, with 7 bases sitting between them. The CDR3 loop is CSARGTGNTEAFF. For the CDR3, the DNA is TGCAGTGCTAGAGGGACTGGGAACACTGAAGCTTTCTTT.

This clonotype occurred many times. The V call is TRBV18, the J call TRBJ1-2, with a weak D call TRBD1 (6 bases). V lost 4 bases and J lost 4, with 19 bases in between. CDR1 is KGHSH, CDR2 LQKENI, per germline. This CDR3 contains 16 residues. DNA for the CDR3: TGTGCCAGCTCACTGGAACTTCAGGGGCCACCCTATGGCTACACCTTC. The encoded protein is CASSLELQGPPYGYTF.